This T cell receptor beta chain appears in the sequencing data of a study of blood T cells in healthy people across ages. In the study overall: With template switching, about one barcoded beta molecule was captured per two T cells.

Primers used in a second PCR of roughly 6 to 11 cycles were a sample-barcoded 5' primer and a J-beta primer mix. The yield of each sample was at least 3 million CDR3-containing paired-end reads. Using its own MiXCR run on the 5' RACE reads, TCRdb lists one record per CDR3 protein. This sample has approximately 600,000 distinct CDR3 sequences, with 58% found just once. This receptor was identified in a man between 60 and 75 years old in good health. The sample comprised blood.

The CDR3 loop is CASKVHQLNTEAFF. DNA for the CDR3: TGTGCCAGCAAAGTACACCAGCTAAACACTGAAGCTTTCTTT. The chain uses TRBV6-5 and TRBJ1-1; D not resolved. The CDR3 is made up of 14 amino acids. The V and J ends lost 7 bases and 2 bases respectively, with 14 bases between them. In germline, CDR1 is MNHEY, CDR2 SVGAGI.